This T cell receptor beta chain was sequenced for a study of CXCR3-negative and CXCR3-positive naive CD8 T cells. Study at large: TRB reads totalled about 150 million, about 1.5 +/- 0.3 million per library. General study points: High diversity, comparable across both naive subsets, contrasted with much lower diversity in memory CD8+ cells.

For this clonotype: Its antigen remains unidentified.

Sorts that each held 300,000 cells were run in triplicate for every CD8+ T cell subset. The CDR3 sequence is 15 residues long. Germline loops: CDR1 LNHNV, CDR2 YYDKDF (reference sequence). Via 5' RACE with UMI labels, TRB cDNA libraries were prepared. TCRdb re-called the 5' RACE reads; every CDR3 protein appears as one record, without DNA. With nearly 45,000 distinct CDR3 sequences in the sample, the ten largest clones hold around 15%. The chain couples TRBV15 to TRBJ1-1; TCRdb indicates TRBD1, and absent DNA this call remains unverified. This TCR derives from a human donor in good health. Some clones in this sample may be carry-over from other donors' samples. The specimen sequenced was memory CD8+ T cells from blood. This CDR3 reads CATSRAGLLNTEAFF.